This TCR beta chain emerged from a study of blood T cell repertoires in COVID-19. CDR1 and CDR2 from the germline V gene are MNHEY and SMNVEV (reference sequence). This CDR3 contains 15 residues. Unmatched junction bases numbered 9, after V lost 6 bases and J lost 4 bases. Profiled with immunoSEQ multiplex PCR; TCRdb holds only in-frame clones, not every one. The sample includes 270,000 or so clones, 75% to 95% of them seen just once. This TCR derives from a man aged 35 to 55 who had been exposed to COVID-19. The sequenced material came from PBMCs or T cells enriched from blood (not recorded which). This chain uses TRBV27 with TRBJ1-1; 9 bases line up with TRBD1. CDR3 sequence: CASSRTGEGLTEAFF. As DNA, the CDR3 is TGTGCCAGCAGCCGGACAGGGGAGGGACTCACTGAAGCTTTCTTT.